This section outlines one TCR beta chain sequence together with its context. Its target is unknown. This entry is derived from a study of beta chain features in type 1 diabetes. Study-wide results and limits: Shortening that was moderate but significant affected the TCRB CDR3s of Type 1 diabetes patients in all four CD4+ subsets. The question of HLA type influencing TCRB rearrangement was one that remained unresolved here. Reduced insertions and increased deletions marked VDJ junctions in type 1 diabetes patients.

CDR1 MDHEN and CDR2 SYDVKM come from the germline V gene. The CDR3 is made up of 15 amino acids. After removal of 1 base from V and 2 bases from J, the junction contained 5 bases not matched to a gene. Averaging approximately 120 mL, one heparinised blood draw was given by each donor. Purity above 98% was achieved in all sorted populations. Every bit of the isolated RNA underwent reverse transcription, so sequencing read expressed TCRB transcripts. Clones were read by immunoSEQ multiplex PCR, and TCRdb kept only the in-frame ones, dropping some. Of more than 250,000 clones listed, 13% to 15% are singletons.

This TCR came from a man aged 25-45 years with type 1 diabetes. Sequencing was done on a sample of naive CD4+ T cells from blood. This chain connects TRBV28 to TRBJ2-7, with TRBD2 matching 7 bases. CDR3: CASSLSASGTYEQYF. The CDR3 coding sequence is TGTGCCAGCAGTTTATCTGCTAGCGGTACCTACGAGCAGTACTTC.